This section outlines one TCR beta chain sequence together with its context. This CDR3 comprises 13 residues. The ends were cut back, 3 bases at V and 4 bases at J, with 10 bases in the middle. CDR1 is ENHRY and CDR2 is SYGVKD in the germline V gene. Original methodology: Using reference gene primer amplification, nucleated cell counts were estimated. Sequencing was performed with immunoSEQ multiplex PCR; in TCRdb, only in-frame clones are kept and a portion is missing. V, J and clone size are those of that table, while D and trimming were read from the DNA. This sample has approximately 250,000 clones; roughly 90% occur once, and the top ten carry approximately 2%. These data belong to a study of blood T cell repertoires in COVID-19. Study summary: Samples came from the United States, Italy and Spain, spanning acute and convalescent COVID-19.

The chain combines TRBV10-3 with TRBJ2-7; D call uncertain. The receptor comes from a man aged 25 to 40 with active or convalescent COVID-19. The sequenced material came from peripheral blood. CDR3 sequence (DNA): TGTGCCATCAGTGACAGTACGGAGTACGAGCAGTACTTC. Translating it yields CAISDSTEYEQYF.